These T cell receptor beta chains were read from a single sample in a study of cytomegalovirus exposure and HLA in healthy donors. TCRdb's table, derived via immunoSEQ multiplex PCR, lists solely in-frame clones and lacks some. Of more than 95,000 clones listed, roughly 10% were seen once; the top ten hold 4.6%. The sample taken for sequencing was PBMCs. The receptors were sampled from a young woman in good health and CMV-seropositive. Both conserved end residues are part of each CDR3. The D gene is left open where the match is weak.

d_call	v_call	j_call	cdr3_aa
TRBD2	TRBV11-2	TRBJ2-5	CASSLSSGAQETQYF
TRBD2	TRBV4-2	TRBJ2-7	CASSQGGVAGANEQYF
-	TRBV9	TRBJ2-2	CASSVVYNTGELFF
-	TRBV30	TRBJ1-1	CAWTPGGARTEAFF
TRBD2	TRBV27	TRBJ2-4	CASIPPLAGDDKNIQYF
-	TRBV12-5	TRBJ2-7	CASGLVRNSFLQSYEQYF
-	TRBV29-1	TRBJ2-7	CSAYLGTGQYF
TRBD2	TRBV28	TRBJ2-1	CASSLLAGGPKNEQFF
TRBD1	TRBV25-1	TRBJ2-7	CAIVQGGPRNYEQYF
-	TRBV6-5	TRBJ1-1	CASNRGVETEAFF
-	TRBV9	TRBJ1-1	CASSVAGDTEAFF
-	TRBV5-4	TRBJ1-1	CASSWGGTEAFF
TRBD2	TRBV28	TRBJ2-7	CASSWGLAGGYEQYF
-	TRBV19	TRBJ2-1	CASSIKEGGYNEQFF
TRBD2	TRBV11-3	TRBJ2-7	CASSPSGSYEQYF
-	TRBV2	TRBJ2-7	CASSVIAEGDGQYF
-	TRBV28	TRBJ2-7	CASSAAGVVQYF
-	TRBV11-3	TRBJ2-7	CASSPYGGDSYEQYF
TRBD2	TRBV4-1	TRBJ2-2	CASSQLAGDQGGELFF
-	TRBV19	TRBJ1-1	CAKETSLNTEAFF
-	TRBV29-1	TRBJ1-1	CSGSGVLNTEAFF
TRBD2	TRBV2	TRBJ2-1	CASSPPGGRASGNEQFF
TRBD1	TRBV11-2	TRBJ2-7	CASSKQGAFYEQYF
TRBD1	TRBV6-5	TRBJ2-2	CASSPHGQGTGELFF
-	TRBV5-1	TRBJ2-1	CASSLQGSSYNEQFF
TRBD2	TRBV9	TRBJ2-7	CASSLAVNSYEQYF
TRBD1	TRBV2	TRBJ2-5	CASSEEGQGGTQYF
TRBD2	TRBV5-1	TRBJ2-7	CASSFQREDEQYF
-	TRBV11-2	TRBJ2-7	CASSLALANEQYF
-	TRBV28	TRBJ1-4	CASSPTAIPNEKLFF
-	TRBV9	TRBJ2-1	CASSVEGNRENAFF
TRBD2	TRBV7-2	TRBJ2-3	CASSKYVSGGTDTQYF
TRBD1	TRBV9	TRBJ2-1	CASSVDPGRDRGQHRVFF
-	TRBV9	TRBJ2-1	CASSVEGRTYNEQFF
-	TRBV30	TRBJ2-5	CAWNLSEETQYF
-	TRBV19	TRBJ1-2	CASSISLVDGYTF
TRBD2	TRBV7-6	TRBJ2-1	CASSLVVAGVLSNEQFF
-	TRBV5-5	TRBJ1-3	CASSLEGSAGNTIYF
-	TRBV2	TRBJ2-2	CASYRDIATGELFF
-	TRBV11-3	TRBJ2-6	CASSHTYGSGANVLTF
TRBD1	TRBV5-1	TRBJ1-2	CASSLYQGASGYTF
TRBD1	TRBV6-8	TRBJ1-5	CASTREGTGLFPQPQHF
TRBD1	TRBV15	TRBJ1-2	CATSRESSQGALLGYTF
TRBD2	TRBV6-1	TRBJ2-1	CASSESPWLAGGPNEQFF
-	TRBV13	TRBJ2-4	CASSADSDLGKNIQYF
TRBD1	TRBV5-4	TRBJ2-7	CASSFGQAGAYEQYF
TRBD2	TRBV7-9	TRBJ2-1	CASSQSGTTYNEQFF
TRBD2	TRBV27	TRBJ2-7	CASSSLVSGNYEQYF
TRBD2	TRBV5-1	TRBJ2-1	CASSPREGPYNEQFF
-	TRBV6-1	TRBJ1-1	CASSEETGWFNTEAFF
-	TRBV6-5	TRBJ2-7	CASSKGRTAYEQYF
-	TRBV6-6	TRBJ2-6	CASGISLSGANVLTF
-	TRBV7-9	TRBJ2-3	CASSPDTTDTQYF
TRBD1	TRBV5-3	TRBJ1-1	CARSLGQGMNTEAFF
TRBD2	TRBV4-1	TRBJ2-7	CASSHALGAGGQSEQYF
TRBD2	TRBV4-1	TRBJ2-1	CASSRGLVVSPYNEQFF
-	TRBV5-1	TRBJ2-7	CASSPSVSRPLYEQYF
-	TRBV14	TRBJ1-1	CASSQSGGPHVNTEAFF
-	TRBV6-1	TRBJ1-2	CASSGQVNYGYTF